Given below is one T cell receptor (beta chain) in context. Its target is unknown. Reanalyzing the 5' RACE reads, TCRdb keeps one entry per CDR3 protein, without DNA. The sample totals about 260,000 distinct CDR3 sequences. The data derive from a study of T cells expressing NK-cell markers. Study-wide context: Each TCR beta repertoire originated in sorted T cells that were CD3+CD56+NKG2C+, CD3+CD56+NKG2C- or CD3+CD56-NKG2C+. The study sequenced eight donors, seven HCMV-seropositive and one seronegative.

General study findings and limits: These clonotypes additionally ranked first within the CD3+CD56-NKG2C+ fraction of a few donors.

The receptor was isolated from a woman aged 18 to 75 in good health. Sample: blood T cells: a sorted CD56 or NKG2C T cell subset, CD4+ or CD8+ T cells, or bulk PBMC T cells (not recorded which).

The CDR3: CASSHRGINYGYTF. The V gene is TRBV6-5, the J gene TRBJ1-2; as DNA is missing, the TRBD1 call by TCRdb cannot be tested. This CDR3 is built from 14 residues. Germline V lookup: CDR1 MNHEY, CDR2 SVGAGI.